Given below is one TCR beta chain in context. Time point: pre-treatment sample, taken before nivolumab and TIL therapy. Germline-derived CDR1 and CDR2 are ENHRY and SYGVKD. V was trimmed by 3 bases and J by 8 bases, leaving 4 bases between them. This CDR3 is 11 amino acids long. The libraries were made with immunoSEQ v3. Survey-level samples got 2 million to 2.5 million read pairs; deep-level samples got about 5-6.5 million. Repertoires were generated with immunoSEQ multiplex PCR, while TCRdb's copy carries only in-frame clones and drops some. The sample lists about 50,000 clones; 70% to 90% were seen once. The sample is drawn from a study of TIL therapy for anti-PD-1-resistant metastatic lung cancer. Study in general: Patients had a median age of approximately 50 years (range about 35-75). Tumors carried a median 1.5 non-synonymous mutations per megabase.

The sequencing used blood, collected at baseline. The V and J genes are TRBV10-3 and TRBJ1-4; D not resolved. This receptor was obtained from a person aged 25-85 years with non-small cell lung cancer. The CDR3 DNA reads TGTGCCATCAGTGATGGGGAAAAACTGTTTTTT. This gives the protein CAISDGEKLFF.